The 27 T cell receptor beta chains below were found in one sample sequenced in a study of response to subunit inactivated influenza vaccine. TCRdb passed the RT-PCR reads through MiXCR, listing each CDR3 protein once. The table shows about 780,000 distinct CDR3 sequences, with approximately 17% occurring only once. The sample in question was PBMCs from blood, obtained 5 to 6 days after vaccination. The source is a man over 45 who received an inactivated influenza vaccine.

This clonotype was detected a few times. This sequence joins TRBV14 and TRBJ2-1, with D maybe TRBD1 (6 bases). Germline CDR1 is SGHDN and CDR2 is FVKESK. V lost 3 bases and J 9 bases, leaving 12 bases between the germline ends. This CDR3 comprises 13 residues. CDR3 DNA sequence: TGTGCCAGCAGCCAGAACATACAGGGTGAGCAGTTCTTC. This sequence encodes CASSQNIQGEQFF. The variable domain in full, with the rest retrieved from reference TRBV14 and TRBJ2-1, is EAGVTQFPSHSVIEKGQTVTLRCDPISGHDNLYWYRRVMGKEIKFLLHFVKESKQDESGMPNNRFLAERTGGTYSTLKVQPAELEDSGVYFCASSQNIQGEQFFGPGTRLTVL.

The chain uses TRBV15 and TRBJ1-1; D might be TRBD1 (6 bases). V dropped 3 bases and J dropped 2 bases, with 10 bases sitting between them. Germline V gene lookup returns CDR1 LNHNV and CDR2 YYDKDF (reference sequence). This CDR3 spans 14 amino acids. The CDR3 spells CATSSGTQNTEAFF. In nucleotides, the CDR3 is TGTGCCACCAGCAGCGGGACACAAAACACTGAAGCTTTCTTT.

This clonotype was picked up a small number of times. The chain recombines TRBV28 with TRBJ2-2; TRBD2 matches at 9 bases. The germline gives CDR1 MDHEN, CDR2 SYDVKM. CDR3 length: 19 amino acids. V was pared by 4 bases and J by 4 bases, with 16 bases of the junction left unmatched. CDR3 nucleotide sequence: TGTGCCAGCAGTTCTCCGGAGCCCTCCGGCGGGAGGGCCACCGGGGAGCTGTTTTTT. Protein product: CASSSPEPSGGRATGELFF.

This clonotype was seen a few times. It may be a read error: a sequence one base away is much more abundant. The chain has TRBV9 and TRBJ2-2; D is undetermined. The V gene lost 0 bases and the J gene lost 5 bases, with 2 bases spanning the gap. CDR3 length: 12 residues. Germline V lookup: CDR1 SGDLS, CDR2 YYNGEE. The DNA of the CDR3 is TGTGCCAGCAGCGTAGAGACCGGGGAGCTGTTTTTT. This translates into CASSVETGELFF.

J is TRBJ2-7 and V is TRBV5-5; D remains unclear. V was pared by 4 bases and J by 9 bases, with 17 bases between. The CDR3 contains 13 residues. CDR1 is SGHKS, CDR2 YYEKEE, per germline (reference sequence). The CDR3 spells CASSRVGESVQYF. CDR3 sequence (DNA): TGTGCCAGCAGCCGGGTAGGTGAGTCGGTGCAGTACTTC.

V and J are TRBV6-1 and TRBJ2-7; perhaps D is TRBD1 or TRBD2 (5 bases each). Germline assignment: CDR1 MNHNS and CDR2 SASEGT. Trimming removed 1 base at V and 4 bases at J, with 11 bases between. The CDR3 length is 14 residues. CDR3 sequence: CASSEVRGGYEQYF. CDR3 DNA: TGTGCCAGCAGTGAAGTTCGGGGCGGGTACGAGCAGTACTTC.

This clonotype was detected ten times or more. The chain is built from TRBV12-3 or TRBV12-4 and TRBJ2-5; TRBD1 agrees at 7 bases. This CDR3 contains 13 residues. The junction had 4 bases not matched to a gene; V was cut back by 6 bases and J by 3 bases. This chain's CDR3 is CASSQDREETQYF. The CDR3, as DNA: TGTGCCAGCAGCCAAGACAGGGAAGAGACCCAGTACTTC.

The J gene is TRBJ2-1, the V gene TRBV5-1; 10 nucleotides line up with TRBD1. Germline V gene data show CDR1 as SGHRS and CDR2 as YFSETQ. This CDR3 region has 14 residues. V lost 5 bases to trimming and J lost 7 bases; unmatched junction nucleotides: 6. CDR3 in amino acids: CASRSTGGYNEQFF. CDR3 in DNA: TGCGCCAGCAGATCGACAGGGGGCTATAATGAGCAGTTCTTC.

The J gene is TRBJ1-5, the V gene TRBV2, with D unclear. This CDR3 is built from 15 residues. Looked up from germline, CDR1 is SNHLY and CDR2 is FYNNEI. Trimming removed 3 bases at V and 0 bases at J, with 9 bases between. CDR3: CASSDNGNSNQPQHF. The CDR3 bases are TGTGCCAGCAGTGACAATGGGAATAGCAATCAGCCCCAGCATTTT.

The chain joins TRBV20-1 to TRBJ2-7, with D perhaps TRBD2 (5 bases). The germline gives CDR1 DFQATT, CDR2 SNEGSKA (reference sequence). Trimming pared 7 bases from V and 3 bases from J, leaving 10 bases between. The CDR3 is 11 amino acids. CDR3 amino acids: CSGVSDYEQYF. The CDR3 DNA is TGCAGTGGGGTTAGCGACTACGAGCAGTACTTC.

The rearrangement links TRBV30 to TRBJ2-1, with 12 bases fitting TRBD2. The CDR3 is 19 residues long. Trimming at V came to 3 bases and at J to 0 bases, leaving 12 bases not matched to a gene. Germline V gene data show CDR1 as GTSNPN and CDR2 as SVGIG (reference sequence). For the CDR3, the DNA is TGTGCCTGGAGGGAAAGCCGGCTAGCGGGGGGGAGCTCCTACAATGAGCAGTTCTTC. Residues: CAWRESRLAGGSSYNEQFF. The full variable domain, completed using reference TRBV30 and TRBJ2-1, is SQTIHQWPATLVQPVGSPLSLECTVEGTSNPNLYWYRQAAGRGLQLLFYSVGIGQISSEVPQNLSASRPQDRQFILSSKKLLLSDSGFYLCAWRESRLAGGSSYNEQFFGPGTRLTVL.

This clonotype was found a few times. The V call is TRBV20-1, the J call TRBJ2-5; 10 nucleotides line up with TRBD2. Losses at the gene ends were 4 bases for V and 5 bases for J; bases not matched to a gene: 7. This CDR3 has 14 amino acids. The V gene's germline CDR1 is DFQATT and CDR2 SNEGSKA (reference sequence). The CDR3 sequence: CSAIRFSGRETQYF. The CDR3 DNA reads as TGCAGTGCTATAAGATTTAGCGGGAGGGAGACCCAGTACTTC.

Only a few counts were recorded for this clonotype. This chain links TRBV7-9 with TRBJ2-7, with D possibly TRBD1 on 6 matching bases. This CDR3 comprises 17 residues. Germline CDR1 is SEHNR and CDR2 is FQNEAQ (reference sequence). Trimming shortened V by 4 bases and J by 5 bases, and 24 bases separated the two germline ends. The DNA of the CDR3 is TGTGCCAGCAGCTCTCCGGTTCAGGGGCCTCGGCACAACGAGCAGTACTTC. This codes for CASSSPVQGPRHNEQYF.

This clonotype was seen ten or more times. An end of the junction differs from the germline gene, which may be a read error. The V gene is TRBV6-2 or TRBV6-3, the J gene TRBJ2-7; D unclear. Germline V gene data show CDR1 as MNHEY and CDR2 as SVGEGT. CDR3 size: 11 residues. In DNA, the CDR3 is TGTGCTAGCAGCCCTCTCTACGAGCAGTACTTC. Translation: CASSPLYEQYF.

Only a few counts were recorded for this clonotype. The chain combines TRBV7-2 with TRBJ1-5; TRBD1 is a possible D gene (5 bases). The V end lost 5 bases, the J end lost 3 bases, and 14 bases lay between the germline ends. This CDR3 comprises 15 residues. Germline lookup yields CDR1 SGHTA and CDR2 FQGNSA. In nucleotides, the CDR3 is TGTGCCAGCAGCCGCTACGGGGACCACAATCAGCCCCAGCATTTT. This codes for CASSRYGDHNQPQHF.

The DNA for the CDR3 is TGTGCCACCAGTGGCCAGGGGACTAGCGGGTACACAGATACGCAGTATTTT. This codes for CATSGQGTSGYTDTQYF. The rearrangement links TRBV24-1 to TRBJ2-3; TRBD2 matches at 12 bases. Germline V CDR1 and CDR2: KGHDR, SFDVKD. Germline trimming cut 5 bases from V and 2 bases from J; bases unmatched to any gene: 7. The CDR3 is 17 residues long.

The J gene is TRBJ2-3, the V gene TRBV4-2, with D unresolved. CDR3 length: 14 amino acids. Germline assignment: CDR1 LGHNA and CDR2 YNFKEQ. V lost 0 bases to trimming and J lost 6 bases, with 10 bases between them. CDR3 DNA: TGTGCCAGCAGCCAAGATCTAGTCGAGGATACGCAGTATTTT. Amino acid sequence: CASSQDLVEDTQYF.

The chain links TRBV6-5 to TRBJ2-5; TRBD1 agrees at 8 bases. CDR1 is MNHEY and CDR2 is SVGAGI in the germline V gene. Trimming took 2 bases from V and 4 from J; bases not matched to a gene: 9. CDR3 length equals 16 residues. In nucleotides, the CDR3 is TGTGCCAGCAGTTACGGAGGACAGGGAGTATCAGAGACCCAGTACTTC. Translation gives CASSYGGQGVSETQYF.

The chain links TRBV4-2 to TRBJ1-2; the D gene is possibly TRBD1 (6 bases). The V end lost 0 bases, the J end lost 4 bases, and 12 bases lay between the germline ends. The CDR3 spans 15 residues. Germline V gene sequence: CDR1 LGHNA, CDR2 YNFKEQ. The CDR3 nucleotides are TGTGCCAGCAGCCAAGATTTCGGGACATCCTATGGCTACACCTTC. Residues: CASSQDFGTSYGYTF.

This clonotype was picked up a small number of times. The chain combines TRBV20-1 with TRBJ2-1; D not certain. V lost 7 bases, J lost 7 bases, and 8 bases lay in between. Germline CDR1 and CDR2: DFQATT and SNEGSKA (reference sequence). The CDR3 contains 10 residues. CDR3 DNA sequence: TGCAGTGTCATGGTGAATGAGCAGTTCTTC. Its protein is CSVMVNEQFF.

There are a few counts of this clonotype. The chain employs TRBV2 and TRBJ2-7; D ambiguous. CDR1 is SNHLY and CDR2 is FYNNEI in the germline V gene. Between the trimmed V and J ends, which lost 6 bases and 6 bases, there was a span of 9 bases. The CDR3 sequence is 11 residues long. The DNA for the CDR3 is TGTGCCAGCAGCCTAATCTCCGAGCAGTACTTC. It encodes CASSLISEQYF. Based on the CDR3 plus reference TRBV2 and TRBJ2-7, the full variable domain is EPEVTQTPSHQVTQMGQEVILRCVPISNHLYFYWYRQILGQKVEFLVSFYNNEISEKSEIFDDQFSVERPDGSNFTLKIRSTKLEDSAMYFCASSLISEQYFGPGTRLTVT.

This clonotype was seen only a few times. The genes are TRBV6-1 and TRBJ1-6, with D possibly TRBD1 on 5 matching bases. The length of the CDR3 is 13 residues. V was pared by 3 bases and J by 9 bases, with 9 bases between. Germline values: CDR1 MNHNS, CDR2 SASEGT. CDR3 residues: CASSETEGSPLHF. The CDR3 bases are TGTGCCAGCAGTGAGACAGAGGGTTCACCCCTCCACTTT.

This clonotype was found a few times. This CDR3 is CASSPGQGASTYGYTF. CDR3 DNA sequence: TGTGCCAGCAGCCCCGGACAGGGGGCGTCGACCTATGGCTACACCTTC. The chain uses TRBV9 and TRBJ1-2; 11 nucleotides line up with TRBD1. Germline CDR1 is SGDLS and CDR2 is YYNGEE. There are 16 residues in the CDR3. V shed 4 bases and J 4 bases; nucleotides not matched to a gene: 9.

A single count supports this clonotype. This CDR3 is missing its conserved last phenylalanine or tryptophan, likely due to a read error. No DNA is shown, since the ends of the CDR3 on it are uncertain; the CDR3 is the one TCRdb lists. V and J are TRBV21-1 and TRBJ1-5; TRBD1 reflects the table's D call only, with no check against the DNA. TRBV21-1 is a documented pseudogene. The CDR3 has 15 residues if both end residues are counted. The chain's CDR3 is CASTPAGSGNQPQHL.

The chain links TRBV20-1 to TRBJ2-5, with TRBD2 identical over 14 bases. The CDR3 length is 13 residues. CDR1 and CDR2 (germline): DFQATT, SNEGSKA (reference sequence). CDR3 sequence (DNA): TGCAGCCCGACTAGCGGGGGGGAAGAGACCCAGTACTTC. Protein product: CSPTSGGEETQYF.

The genes are TRBV5-1 and TRBJ2-7; D is perhaps TRBD1 (5 bases). Trimming left V 3 bases short and J 5 bases short, with 15 bases between. This CDR3 is built from 14 residues. The germline V gene encodes CDR1 SGHRS and CDR2 YFSETQ. The CDR3 nucleotides read TGCGCCAGCAGCTCGGTGGGCAGGGTGGACGAGCAGTACTTC. It translates to CASSSVGRVDEQYF.

This clonotype occurred a few times. The J gene is TRBJ2-1, the V gene TRBV6-1; TRBD2 aligns across 12 bases. V dropped 6 bases and J dropped 5; count of bases not matched to a gene: 11. Per germline, CDR1 MNHNS and CDR2 SASEGT. The CDR3 runs 17 residues. The chain's CDR3 is CASRPHGTSGRHNEQFF. The CDR3 bases are TGTGCCAGCAGGCCTCACGGGACTAGCGGGCGTCACAATGAGCAGTTCTTC.